The sequence of this TCR beta chain was determined in a study of breast tumors, draining lymph nodes, adjacent tissues. General study points: Luminal-like breast cancer showed significantly greater tumor-nontumor repertoire similarity than basal-like breast cancer did. The lymph node origin of tumor T cells was framed as consistent with a hypothesis, not demonstrated. Data fit most tumor T cells coming from lymph node, expanding in tumor.

Breast cancer patients provided tissue from their axillary draining lymph nodes. With regard to this clonotype: Its antigen is undetermined.

TCRdb re-called the multiplex PCR reads with MiXCR, one entry per CDR3 protein. The sample includes 85,000 to 120,000 distinct CDR3 sequences, approximately 28% seen only once; the top ten take around 6%. Germline V lookup: CDR1 LGHNA, CDR2 YNFKEQ. Deletions cut 1 base from V and 5 bases from J, with 14 bases between. The CDR3 covers 15 residues. The receptor was isolated from a female donor with breast cancer. Some clones in this sample may be carry-over from other donors' samples. This chain connects TRBV4-2 to TRBJ2-5; no firm D call. Sequencing input: axillary lymph node tissue. The CDR3 protein is CASSQGYRVEETQYF. The CDR3, as DNA: TGTGCCAGCAGCCAAGGTTACCGGGTGGAGGAGACCCAGTACTTC.